This T cell receptor (beta chain) originates from a study of OX40 agonist ivuxolimab in advanced cancers. Study overall: Hepatocellular carcinoma, melanoma, renal cell or head and neck cancer affected the dose-escalation patients. Participants averaged approximately 60 years of age (range about 23 to 80) and were roughly 80% male. Study results and limitations: Among T cells, CD8+ cells averaged more expanded clones than CD4+ cells.

Clones were read by immunoSEQ multiplex PCR, and TCRdb kept only the in-frame ones, dropping some. Found here are about 45,000 clones, around nine tenths of them singletons; the top ten hold about 13%. Germline V gene data show CDR1 as SGHDT and CDR2 as YYEEEE. V gave up 3 bases and J gave up 11 bases; unmatched junction bases: 13. CDR3 length: 15 residues. Baseline was the first blood sampling point, followed by cycle 4 day 1 and cycle 7 day 1. About this clone itself: The antigen is undetermined.

The TCR was taken from an adult with an advanced solid tumor such as melanoma, head and neck, liver or kidney cancer. Sequenced here: CD4+ or CD8+ T cells sorted from blood, sampled in a trial of the OX40 agonist ivuxolimab. V and J are TRBV5-6 and TRBJ1-1; 10 nucleotides match TRBD1. Written as DNA, the CDR3 is TGTGCCAGCAGCTCCTTGACAGGGGGCGGTTTTAGGGCTTTCTTT. Translation: CASSSLTGGGFRAFF.